This T cell receptor beta chain was found in a study of cytomegalovirus exposure and HLA in healthy donors. Study-level results: Reports state that TCR beta sequences accurately predicted most subjects' HLA-A and HLA-B alleles. Beyond CMV serostatus, there was no information to go on about immune exposure. Data from an earlier analysis indicated that most TCR beta V segments were productive either about 90% or about 30% of the time.

This clone was found once. Its antigen is as yet unknown. Primers for the PCR totalled 60 Vbeta and 13 Jbeta. TCRdb's table, derived via immunoSEQ multiplex PCR, lists solely in-frame clones and lacks some. The table includes around 190,000 clones, around nine tenths detected once. There were likely unrecorded immune exposures, though donors were nominally healthy when sampled. The sample consisted of PBMCs. The origin of this receptor is a woman aged 18-29 years in good health and CMV-seronegative.

CDR3 protein: CAWAPGTGEKLFF. The CDR3 bases are TGTGCCTGGGCACCAGGGACAGGCGAAAAACTGTTTTTT. The chain is built from TRBV30 and TRBJ1-4; 8 bases match TRBD1. The V and J ends lost 5 bases and 8 bases, in that order; junction bases with no gene match: 7. CDR1 GTSNPN and CDR2 SVGIG come from the germline V gene (reference sequence). This CDR3 is 13 amino acids long.